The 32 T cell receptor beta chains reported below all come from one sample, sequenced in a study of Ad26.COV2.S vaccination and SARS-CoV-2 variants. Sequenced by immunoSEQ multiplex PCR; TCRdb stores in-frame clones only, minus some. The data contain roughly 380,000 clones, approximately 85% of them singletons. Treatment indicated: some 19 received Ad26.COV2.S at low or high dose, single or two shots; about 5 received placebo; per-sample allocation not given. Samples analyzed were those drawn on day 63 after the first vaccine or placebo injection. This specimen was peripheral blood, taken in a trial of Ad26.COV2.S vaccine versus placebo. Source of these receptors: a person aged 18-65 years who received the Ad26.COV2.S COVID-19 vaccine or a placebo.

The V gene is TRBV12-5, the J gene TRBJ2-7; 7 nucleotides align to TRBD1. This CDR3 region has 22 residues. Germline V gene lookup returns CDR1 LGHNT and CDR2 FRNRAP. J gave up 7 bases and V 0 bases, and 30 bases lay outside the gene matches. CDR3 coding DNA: TGTGCTAGTGGTTTGGTAGGTCCCCTTTACGGATCTGGACAGGCCACACCTGGGGAGCAGTACTTC. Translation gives CASGLVGPLYGSGQATPGEQYF.

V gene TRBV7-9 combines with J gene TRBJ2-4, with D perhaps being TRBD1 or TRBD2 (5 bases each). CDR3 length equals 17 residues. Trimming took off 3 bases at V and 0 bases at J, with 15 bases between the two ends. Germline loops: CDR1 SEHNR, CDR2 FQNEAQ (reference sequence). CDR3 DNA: TGTGCCAGCAGCTTTGCCGGGACCTCCACAGCCAAAAACATTCAGTACTTC. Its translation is CASSFAGTSTAKNIQYF.

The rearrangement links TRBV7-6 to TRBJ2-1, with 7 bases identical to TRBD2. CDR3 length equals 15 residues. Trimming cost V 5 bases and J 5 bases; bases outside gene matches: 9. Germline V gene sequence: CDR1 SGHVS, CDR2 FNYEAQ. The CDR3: CASSAPGTTDNEQFF. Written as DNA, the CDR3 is TGTGCCAGCAGCGCACCCGGGACTACGGACAATGAGCAGTTCTTC.

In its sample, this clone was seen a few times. In DNA form, the CDR3 reads TGTGCCAGCAGCTTTTGGGGGCTCAATCAGCCCCAGCATTTT. It is translated as CASSFWGLNQPQHF. The V and J genes are TRBV5-4 and TRBJ1-5, with a possible D match to TRBD1 (6 bases). V lost 2 bases, J lost 3 bases, and 9 bases lay in between. This CDR3 has 14 residues. The germline CDR1 and CDR2 sequences are SGHNT and YYREEE (reference sequence).

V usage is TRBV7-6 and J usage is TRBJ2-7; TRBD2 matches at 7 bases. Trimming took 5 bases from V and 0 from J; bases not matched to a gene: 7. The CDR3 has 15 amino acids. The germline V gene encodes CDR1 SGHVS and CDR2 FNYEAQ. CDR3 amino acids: CASSVRGDLSYEQYF. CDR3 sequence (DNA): TGTGCCAGCAGCGTTCGGGGGGACCTCTCCTACGAGCAGTACTTC.

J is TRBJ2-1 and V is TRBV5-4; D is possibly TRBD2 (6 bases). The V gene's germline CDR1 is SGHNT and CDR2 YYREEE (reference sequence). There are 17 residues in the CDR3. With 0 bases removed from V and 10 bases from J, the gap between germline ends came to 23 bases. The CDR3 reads CASSLAFGSFGGNEQFF. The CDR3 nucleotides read TGTGCCAGCAGCTTGGCCTTCGGGAGTTTTGGGGGTAACGAGCAGTTCTTC.

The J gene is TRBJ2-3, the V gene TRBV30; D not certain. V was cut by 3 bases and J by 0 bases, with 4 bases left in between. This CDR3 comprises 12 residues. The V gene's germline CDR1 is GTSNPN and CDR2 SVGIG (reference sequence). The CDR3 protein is CAWSPSTDTQYF. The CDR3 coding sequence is TGTGCCTGGAGCCCTAGCACAGATACGCAGTATTTT.

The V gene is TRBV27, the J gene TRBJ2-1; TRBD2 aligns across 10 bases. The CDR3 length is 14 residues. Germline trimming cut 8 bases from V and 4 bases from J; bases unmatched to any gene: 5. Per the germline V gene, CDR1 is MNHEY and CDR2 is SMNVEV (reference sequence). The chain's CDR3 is CASAGTSVYNEQFF. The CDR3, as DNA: TGTGCCAGCGCGGGGACTAGCGTTTACAATGAGCAGTTCTTC.

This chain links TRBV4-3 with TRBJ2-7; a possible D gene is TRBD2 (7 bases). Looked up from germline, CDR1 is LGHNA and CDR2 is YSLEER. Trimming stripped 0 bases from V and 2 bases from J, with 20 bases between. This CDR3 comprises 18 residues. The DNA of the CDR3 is TGCGCCAGCAGCCAAGATGGGGGGGGCAGGGGTATAACCTACGAGCAGTACTTC. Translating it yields CASSQDGGGRGITYEQYF.

The CDR3, as DNA: TGTGCCAGCAGCTTAGCGCGGGGGGGCCTCGAGGCCTACGAGCAGTACTTC. Its translation: CASSLARGGLEAYEQYF. V and J are TRBV7-8 and TRBJ2-7; 9 bases match TRBD2. Germline values: CDR1 SGHVS, CDR2 FQNEAQ. With V trimmed by 0 bases and J by 2 bases, 8 bases remained unmatched. This CDR3 has 17 amino acids. Together with reference TRBV7-8 and TRBJ2-7, the CDR3 gives the full variable domain: GAGVSQSPRYKVAKRGQDVALRCDPISGHVSLFWYQQALGQGPEFLTYFQNEAQLDKSGLPSDRFFAERPEGSVSTLKIQRTQQEDSAVYLCASSLARGGLEAYEQYFGPGTRLTVT.

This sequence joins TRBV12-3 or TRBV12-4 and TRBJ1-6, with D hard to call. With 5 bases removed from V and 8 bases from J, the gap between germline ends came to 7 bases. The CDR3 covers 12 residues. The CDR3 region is CASSPSYSPLHF. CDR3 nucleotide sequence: TGTGCCAGCAGTCCGTCATATTCACCCCTCCACTTT.

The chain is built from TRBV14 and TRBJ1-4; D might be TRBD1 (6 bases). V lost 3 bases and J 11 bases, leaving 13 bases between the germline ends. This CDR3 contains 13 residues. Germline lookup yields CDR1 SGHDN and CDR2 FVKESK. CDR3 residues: CASSQETGLKLFF. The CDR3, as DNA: TGTGCCAGCAGCCAGGAAACAGGGTTGAAACTGTTTTTT.

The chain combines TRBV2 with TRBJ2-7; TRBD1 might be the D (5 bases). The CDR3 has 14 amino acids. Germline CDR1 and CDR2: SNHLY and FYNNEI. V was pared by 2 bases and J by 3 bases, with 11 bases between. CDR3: CASSERQGGYEQYF. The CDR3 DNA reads TGTGCCAGCAGTGAAAGGCAGGGTGGCTACGAGCAGTACTTC.

The CDR3 protein is CATRGLSTDTQYF. In DNA, the CDR3 is TGTGCCACCAGGGGCCTCAGCACAGATACGCAGTATTTT. This sequence joins TRBV19 and TRBJ2-3, with D tentatively TRBD1 (6 bases). The length of the CDR3 is 13 residues. V was clipped by 10 bases and J by 0 bases, with 11 bases between them. CDR1 and CDR2 (germline): LNHDA, SQIVND (reference sequence).

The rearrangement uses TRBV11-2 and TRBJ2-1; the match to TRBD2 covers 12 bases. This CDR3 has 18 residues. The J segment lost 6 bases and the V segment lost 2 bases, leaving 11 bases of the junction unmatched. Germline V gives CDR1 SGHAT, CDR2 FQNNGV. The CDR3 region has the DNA TGTGCCAGCAGCTTATTCGCCCTAGCGGGAGGGGGATTCAATGAGCAGTTCTTC. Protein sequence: CASSLFALAGGGFNEQFF.

The CDR3 DNA follows: TGTGCCAGCAGTTGGGGGACTAATGAAAAACTGTTTTTT. The encoded protein is CASSWGTNEKLFF. V and J are TRBV25-1 and TRBJ1-4; a weak D match, TRBD1 (5 bases). The germline gives CDR1 MGHDK, CDR2 SYGVNS. Trimming removed 5 bases from V and 2 bases from J, with 6 bases in between. This CDR3 has 13 residues.

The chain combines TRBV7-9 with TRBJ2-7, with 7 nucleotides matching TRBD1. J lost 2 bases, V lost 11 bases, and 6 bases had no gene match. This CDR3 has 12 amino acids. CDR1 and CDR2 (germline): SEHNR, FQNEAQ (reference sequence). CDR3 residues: CAFSDRPYEQYF. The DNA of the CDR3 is TGTGCCTTCTCGGACAGGCCCTACGAGCAGTACTTC.

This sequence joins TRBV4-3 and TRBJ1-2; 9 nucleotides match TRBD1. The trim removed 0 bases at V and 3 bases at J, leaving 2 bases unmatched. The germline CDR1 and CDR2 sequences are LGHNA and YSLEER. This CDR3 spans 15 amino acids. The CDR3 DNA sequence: TGCGCCAGCAGCCAAGACACAGGGGGCTACTATGGCTACACCTTC. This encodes CASSQDTGGYYGYTF.

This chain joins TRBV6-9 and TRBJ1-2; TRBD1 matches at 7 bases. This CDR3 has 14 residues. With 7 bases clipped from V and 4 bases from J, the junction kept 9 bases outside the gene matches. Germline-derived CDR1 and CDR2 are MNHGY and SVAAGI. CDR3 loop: CASTHLGTAYGYTF. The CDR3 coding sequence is TGTGCCAGCACCCATCTTGGGACAGCCTATGGCTACACCTTC.

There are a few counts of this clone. The CDR3 bases are TGTGCCAGCAGCTTGGCAGGGGTGAACACTGAAGCTTTCTTT. Encoded protein: CASSLAGVNTEAFF. The V call is TRBV11-2, the J call TRBJ1-1, with TRBD1 as a possible D gene (6 bases). CDR1 is SGHAT and CDR2 is FQNNGV in the germline V gene. The V end lost 3 bases, the J end lost 0 bases, and 8 bases lay between the germline ends. The CDR3 is 14 residues long.

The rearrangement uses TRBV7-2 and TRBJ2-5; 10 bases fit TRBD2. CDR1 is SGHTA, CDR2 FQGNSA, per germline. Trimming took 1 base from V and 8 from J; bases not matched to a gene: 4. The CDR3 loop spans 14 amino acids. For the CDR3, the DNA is TGTGCCAGCAGCTTAGTTACTAGCGGGACTACCCAGTACTTC. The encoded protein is CASSLVTSGTTQYF.

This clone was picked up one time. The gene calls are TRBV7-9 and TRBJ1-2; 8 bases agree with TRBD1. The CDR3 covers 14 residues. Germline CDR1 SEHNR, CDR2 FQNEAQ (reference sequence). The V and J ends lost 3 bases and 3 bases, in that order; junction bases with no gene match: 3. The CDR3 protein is CASSLDREDYGYTF. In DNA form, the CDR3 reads TGTGCCAGCAGCTTGGACAGGGAGGACTATGGCTACACCTTC. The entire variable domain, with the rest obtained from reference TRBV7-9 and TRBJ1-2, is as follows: DTGVSQNPRHKITKRGQNVTFRCDPISEHNRLYWYRQTLGQGPEFLTYFQNEAQLEKSRLLSDRFSAERPKGSFSTLEIQRTEQGDSAMYLCASSLDREDYGYTFGSGTRLTVV.

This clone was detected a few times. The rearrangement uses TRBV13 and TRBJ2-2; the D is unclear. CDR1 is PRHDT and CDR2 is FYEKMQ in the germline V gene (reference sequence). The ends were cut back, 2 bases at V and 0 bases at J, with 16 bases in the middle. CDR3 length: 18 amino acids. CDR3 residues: CASSLSIGRLPNTGELFF. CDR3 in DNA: TGTGCCAGCAGCTTAAGTATCGGGCGATTACCGAACACCGGGGAGCTGTTTTTT.

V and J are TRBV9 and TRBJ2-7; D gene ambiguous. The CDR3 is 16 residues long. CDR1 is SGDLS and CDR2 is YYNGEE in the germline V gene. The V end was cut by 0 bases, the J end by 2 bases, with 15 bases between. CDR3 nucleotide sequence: TGTGCCAGCAGCGTAGAATCGGCAGTCCCCACCTACGAGCAGTACTTC. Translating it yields CASSVESAVPTYEQYF.

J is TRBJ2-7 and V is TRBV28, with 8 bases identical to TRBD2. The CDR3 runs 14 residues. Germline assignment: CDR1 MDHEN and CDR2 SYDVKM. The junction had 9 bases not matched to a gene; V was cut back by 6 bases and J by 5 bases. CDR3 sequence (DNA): TGTGCCAGCAGCCTTGGGACTAGTGAGAACGAGCAGTACTTC. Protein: CASSLGTSENEQYF.

The CDR3 DNA reads as TGTGCCAGCAGCCCTAGCGGGGGGGTCTCCTACGAGCAGTACTTC. Translated: CASSPSGGVSYEQYF. The chain employs TRBV3-1 (or the pseudogene TRBV3-2) and TRBJ2-7; 12 bases are shared with TRBD2. Germline V gives CDR1 LGHDT, CDR2 YNNKEL (reference sequence). The CDR3 has 15 residues. Trimming took 4 bases from V and 0 from J; bases not matched to a gene: 1.

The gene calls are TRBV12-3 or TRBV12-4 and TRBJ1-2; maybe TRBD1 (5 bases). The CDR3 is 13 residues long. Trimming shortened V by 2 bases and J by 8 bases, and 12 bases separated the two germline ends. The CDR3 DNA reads TGTGCCAGCAGTTTACCTGCACGGGGCGGCTACACCTTC. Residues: CASSLPARGGYTF.

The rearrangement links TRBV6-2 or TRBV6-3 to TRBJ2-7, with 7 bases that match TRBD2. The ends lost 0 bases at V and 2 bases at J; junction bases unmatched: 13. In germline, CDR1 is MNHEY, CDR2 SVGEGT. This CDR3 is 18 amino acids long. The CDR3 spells CASSYSIIASGTTYEQYF. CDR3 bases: TGTGCCAGCAGTTACTCAATCATTGCCTCCGGGACTACCTACGAGCAGTACTTC.

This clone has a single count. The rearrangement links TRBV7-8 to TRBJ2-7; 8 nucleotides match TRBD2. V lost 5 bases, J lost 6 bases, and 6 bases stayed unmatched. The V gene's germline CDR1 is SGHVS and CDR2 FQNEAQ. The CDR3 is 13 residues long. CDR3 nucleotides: TGTGCCAGCAGCACGGGACTAGTCCGCGAGCAGTACTTC. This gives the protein CASSTGLVREQYF.

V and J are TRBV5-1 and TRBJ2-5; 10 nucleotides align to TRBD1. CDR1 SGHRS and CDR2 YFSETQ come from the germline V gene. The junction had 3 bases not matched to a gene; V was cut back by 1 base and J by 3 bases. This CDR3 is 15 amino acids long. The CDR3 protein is CASSLRTGGEETQYF. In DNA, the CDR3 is TGCGCCAGCAGCTTGCGGACAGGGGGAGAAGAGACCCAGTACTTC.

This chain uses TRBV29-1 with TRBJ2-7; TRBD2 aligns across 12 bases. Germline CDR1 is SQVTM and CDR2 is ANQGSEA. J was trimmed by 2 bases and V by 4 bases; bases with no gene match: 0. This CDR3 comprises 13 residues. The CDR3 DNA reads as TGCAGCGTTGGGACTAGCGGGACCTACGAGCAGTACTTC. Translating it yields CSVGTSGTYEQYF.

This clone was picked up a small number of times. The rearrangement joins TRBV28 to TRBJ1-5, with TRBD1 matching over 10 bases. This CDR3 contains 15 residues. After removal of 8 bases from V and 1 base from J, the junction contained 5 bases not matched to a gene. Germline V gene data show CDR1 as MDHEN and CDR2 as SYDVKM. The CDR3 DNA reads TGTGCCAGCCTGACAGGGGGCTTAAGCAATCAGCCCCAGCATTTT. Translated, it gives CASLTGGLSNQPQHF. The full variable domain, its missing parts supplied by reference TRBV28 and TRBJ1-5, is DVKVTQSSRYLVKRTGEKVFLECVQDMDHENMFWYRQDPGLGLRLIYFSYDVKMKEKGDIPEGYSVSREKKERFSLILESASTNQTSMYLCASLTGGLSNQPQHFGDGTRLSIL.